The clone carrying this TCR beta chain is labeled medium-sized. Its antigen is not known. CDR3 size: 13 residues. The V end lost 1 base, the J end lost 8 bases, and 11 bases lay between the germline ends. The germline V gene encodes CDR1 LNHDA and CDR2 SQIVND (reference sequence). The data are from a study of somatic mutations in cytotoxic T cells in rheumatoid arthritis. Study-wide findings and caveats: Rheumatoid arthritis patients, but not healthy controls, exhibited increasing CD8+ clonality with age.

TCRdb's table, derived via immunoSEQ multiplex PCR, lists solely in-frame clones and lacks some. Of 15,000 or so clones in the sample, around 80% are singletons; the top ten hold 15% to 20%. Material: CD8+ T cells sorted from blood. The source of this sequence is a woman between 50 and 59 years old with rheumatoid arthritis. J is TRBJ1-2 and V is TRBV19, with D uncertain. The CDR3 bases are TGTGCCAGTAGTATAGTTTCAGGTCCCGGCTACACCTTC. It is translated as CASSIVSGPGYTF. Combining the CDR3 with reference TRBV19 and TRBJ1-2 gives the whole variable domain DGGITQSPKYLFRKEGQNVTLSCEQNLNHDAMYWYRQDPGQGLRLIYYSQIVNDFQKGDIAEGYSVSREKKESFPLTVTSAQKNPTAFYLCASSIVSGPGYTFGSGTRLTVV.